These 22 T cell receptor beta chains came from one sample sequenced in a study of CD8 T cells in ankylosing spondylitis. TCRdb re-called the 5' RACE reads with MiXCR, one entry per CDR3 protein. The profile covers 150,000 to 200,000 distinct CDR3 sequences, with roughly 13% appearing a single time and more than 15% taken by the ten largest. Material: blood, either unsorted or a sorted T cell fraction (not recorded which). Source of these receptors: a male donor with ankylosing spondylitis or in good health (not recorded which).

CDR3 loop: CAISESTSGITQTLTDTQYF. CDR3 coding DNA: TGTGCCATCAGTGAGAGTACTAGCGGGATAACCCAAACACTCACAGATACGCAGTATTTT. The chain joins TRBV10-3 to TRBJ2-3, with TRBD2 matching 10 bases. Germline CDR1 ENHRY, CDR2 SYGVKD. The J segment lost 2 bases and the V segment lost 2 bases, leaving 16 bases of the junction unmatched. CDR3 length: 20 residues.

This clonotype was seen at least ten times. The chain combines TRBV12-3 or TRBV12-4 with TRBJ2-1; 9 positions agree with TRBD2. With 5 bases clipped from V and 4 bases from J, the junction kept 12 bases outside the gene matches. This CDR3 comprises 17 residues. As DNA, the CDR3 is TGTGCCAGCAGTCTCCCAGATAGCGGGAGTATTTACAATGAGCAGTTCTTC. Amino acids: CASSLPDSGSIYNEQFF.

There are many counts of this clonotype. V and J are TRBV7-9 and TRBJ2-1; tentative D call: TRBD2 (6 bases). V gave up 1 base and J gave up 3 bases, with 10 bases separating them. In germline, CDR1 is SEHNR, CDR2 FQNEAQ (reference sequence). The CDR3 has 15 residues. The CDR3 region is CASSLGPGDYNEQFF. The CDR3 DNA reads TGTGCCAGCAGCTTAGGTCCGGGGGACTACAATGAGCAGTTCTTC.

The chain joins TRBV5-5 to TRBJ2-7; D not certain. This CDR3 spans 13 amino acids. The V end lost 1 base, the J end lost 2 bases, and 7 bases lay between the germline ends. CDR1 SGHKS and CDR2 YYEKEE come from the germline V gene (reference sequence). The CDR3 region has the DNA TGTGCCAGCAGCTTGACAGTTACCTACGAGCAGTACTTC. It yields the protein CASSLTVTYEQYF.

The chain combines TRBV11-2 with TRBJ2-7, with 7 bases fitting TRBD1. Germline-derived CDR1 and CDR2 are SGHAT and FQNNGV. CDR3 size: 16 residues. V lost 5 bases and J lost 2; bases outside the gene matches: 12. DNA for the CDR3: TGTGCCAGCAGCCAAGGGGACAGCATCCTACCCTACGAGCAGTACTTC. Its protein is CASSQGDSILPYEQYF.

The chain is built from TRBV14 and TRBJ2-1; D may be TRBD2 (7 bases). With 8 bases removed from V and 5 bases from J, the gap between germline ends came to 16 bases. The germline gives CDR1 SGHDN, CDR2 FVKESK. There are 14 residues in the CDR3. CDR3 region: CASQGGGTNNEQFF. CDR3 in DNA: TGTGCCAGCCAAGGGGGGGGGACGAACAATGAGCAGTTCTTC.

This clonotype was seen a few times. This CDR3 is CATSDSYDRQDTQYF. CDR3 nucleotides: TGTGCCACCAGTGATTCGTACGACAGGCAAGATACGCAGTATTTT. The chain employs TRBV24-1 and TRBJ2-3; maybe TRBD1 (6 bases). Trimming shortened V by 2 bases and J by 5 bases, and 13 bases separated the two germline ends. Germline V gene sequence: CDR1 KGHDR, CDR2 SFDVKD. The CDR3 spans 15 residues.

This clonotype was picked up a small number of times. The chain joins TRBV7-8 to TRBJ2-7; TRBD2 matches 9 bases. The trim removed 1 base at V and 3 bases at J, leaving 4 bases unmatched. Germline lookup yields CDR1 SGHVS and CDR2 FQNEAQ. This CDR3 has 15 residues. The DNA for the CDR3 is TGTGCCAGCAGCTTAGTGGCGGGAGGGCGCTACGAGCAGTACTTC. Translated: CASSLVAGGRYEQYF.

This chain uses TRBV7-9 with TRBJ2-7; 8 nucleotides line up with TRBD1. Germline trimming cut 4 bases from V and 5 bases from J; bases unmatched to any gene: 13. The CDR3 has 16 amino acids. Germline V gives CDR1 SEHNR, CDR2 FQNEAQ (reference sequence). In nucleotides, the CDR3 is TGTGCCAGCAGCTCCCCCGTAAGGACAGGGTTCGACGAGCAGTACTTC. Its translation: CASSSPVRTGFDEQYF.

This chain's CDR3 is CACAVALSSSGNTIYF. The CDR3 DNA reads TGTGCCTGTGCTGTGGCGCTATCGAGCTCTGGAAACACCATATATTTT. The gene calls are TRBV30 and TRBJ1-3; D ambiguous. Looked up from germline, CDR1 is GTSNPN and CDR2 is SVGIG (reference sequence). V gave up 6 bases and J gave up 0 bases, with 18 bases separating them. The CDR3 is 16 residues long.

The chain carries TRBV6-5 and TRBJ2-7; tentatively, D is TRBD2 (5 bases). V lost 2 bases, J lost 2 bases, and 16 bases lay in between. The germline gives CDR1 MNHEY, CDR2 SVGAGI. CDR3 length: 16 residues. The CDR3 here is CASSYTAGPMAYEQYF. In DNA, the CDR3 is TGTGCCAGCAGTTACACCGCGGGCCCTATGGCCTACGAGCAGTACTTC.

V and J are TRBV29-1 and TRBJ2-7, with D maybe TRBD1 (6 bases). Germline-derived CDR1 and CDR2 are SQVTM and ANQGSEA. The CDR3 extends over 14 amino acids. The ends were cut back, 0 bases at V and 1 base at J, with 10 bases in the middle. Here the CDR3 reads CSVEDARGSYEQYF. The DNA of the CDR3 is TGCAGCGTTGAAGATGCCAGGGGATCCTACGAGCAGTACTTC.

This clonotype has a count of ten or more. In nucleotides, the CDR3 is TGCGCCTCGGGGTTTGCGGGGTCGGGCACAGATACGCAGTATTTT. It specifies CASGFAGSGTDTQYF. The rearrangement joins TRBV4-1 to TRBJ2-3; D perhaps matches TRBD2 (6 bases). CDR3 length: 15 residues. The V end was cut by 11 bases, the J end by 1 base, with 19 bases between. Germline CDR1 reads MGHRA; CDR2 reads YSYEKL.

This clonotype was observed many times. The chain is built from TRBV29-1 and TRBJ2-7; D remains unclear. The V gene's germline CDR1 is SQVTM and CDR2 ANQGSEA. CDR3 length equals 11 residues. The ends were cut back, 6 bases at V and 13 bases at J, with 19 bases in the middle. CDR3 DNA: TGCAGCGTGCCGGCACGGAGACTGCATTACTTC. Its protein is CSVPARRLHYF.

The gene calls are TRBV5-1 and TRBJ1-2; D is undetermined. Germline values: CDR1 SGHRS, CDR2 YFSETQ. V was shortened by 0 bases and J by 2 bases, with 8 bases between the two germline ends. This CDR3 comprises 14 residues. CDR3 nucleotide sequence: TGCGCCAGCAGCTTGGTATCTGGGAACTATGGCTACACCTTC. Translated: CASSLVSGNYGYTF.

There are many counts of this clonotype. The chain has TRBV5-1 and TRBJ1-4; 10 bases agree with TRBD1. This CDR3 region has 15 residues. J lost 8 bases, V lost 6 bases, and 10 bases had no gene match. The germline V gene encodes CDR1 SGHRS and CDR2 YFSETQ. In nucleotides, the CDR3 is TGCGCCAGCACCGAGGGACAGGGGAGGGGAGAAAAACTGTTTTTT. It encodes CASTEGQGRGEKLFF.

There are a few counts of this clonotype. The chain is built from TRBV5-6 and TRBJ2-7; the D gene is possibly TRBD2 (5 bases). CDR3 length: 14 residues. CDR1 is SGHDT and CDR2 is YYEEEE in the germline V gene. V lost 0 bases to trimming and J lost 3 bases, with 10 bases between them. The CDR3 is CASSLEGANYEQYF. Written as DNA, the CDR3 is TGTGCCAGCAGCTTGGAGGGAGCTAACTACGAGCAGTACTTC.

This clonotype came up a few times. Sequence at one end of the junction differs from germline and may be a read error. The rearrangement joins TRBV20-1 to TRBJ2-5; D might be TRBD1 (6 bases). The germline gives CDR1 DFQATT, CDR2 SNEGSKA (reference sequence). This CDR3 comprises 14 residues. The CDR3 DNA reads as TGCAGTGCTAGAGATGGGGGCGCCGAAGAGACCCAGCACTTC. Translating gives CSARDGGAEETQHF.

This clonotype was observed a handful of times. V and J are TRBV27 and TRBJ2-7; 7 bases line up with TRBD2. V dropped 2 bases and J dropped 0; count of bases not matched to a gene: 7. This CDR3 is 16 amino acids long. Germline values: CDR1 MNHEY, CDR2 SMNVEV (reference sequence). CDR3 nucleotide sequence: TGTGCCAGCAGTTTAGGGGGACTACCGAGCTCCTACGAGCAGTACTTC. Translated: CASSLGGLPSSYEQYF.

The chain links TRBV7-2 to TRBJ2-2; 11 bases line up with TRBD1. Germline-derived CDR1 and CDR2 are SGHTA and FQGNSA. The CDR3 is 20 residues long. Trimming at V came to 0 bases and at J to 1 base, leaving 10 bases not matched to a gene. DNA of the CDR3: TGTGCCAGCAGCTTAGCGGGGCGGGACAGGGGGTATTGGAACACCGGGGAGCTGTTTTTT. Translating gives CASSLAGRDRGYWNTGELFF.

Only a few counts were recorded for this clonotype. CDR3 region: CASSEPGTTYEQYF. CDR3 DNA sequence: TGCGCCAGCAGTGAGCCCGGGACAACCTACGAGCAGTACTTC. The chain joins TRBV10-2 to TRBJ2-7; perhaps TRBD1 as D (6 bases). CDR3 length: 14 residues. Trimming removed 2 bases at V and 2 bases at J, with 10 bases between. Germline CDR1 WSHSY, CDR2 SAAADI.

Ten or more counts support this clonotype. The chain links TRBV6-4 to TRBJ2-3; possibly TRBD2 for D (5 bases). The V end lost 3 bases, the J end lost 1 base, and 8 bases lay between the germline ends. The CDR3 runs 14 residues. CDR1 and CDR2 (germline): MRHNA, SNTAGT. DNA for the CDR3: TGTGCCAGCAGTGAGGGTAGCGGCACAGATACGCAGTATTTT. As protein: CASSEGSGTDTQYF.